One sample yielded the 16 T cell receptor beta chains listed below, sequenced in a study of Graves' ophthalmopathy and Graves' hyperthyroidism. Amplifying from RNA transcripts, the study obtained TCR beta CDR3 regions. The authors performed first-round RT-PCR with HTBI primers and then a second-round multiplex PCR. In TCRdb, the multiplex PCR reads were re-called with MiXCR into one record per CDR3 protein. The sample records 350,000 to 400,000 distinct CDR3 sequences, over 15% being singletons. The sequenced sample consisted of peripheral blood. These receptors all stem from a woman aged 18-29 years with stable Graves' hyperthyroidism.

This clonotype was recorded many times. This rearrangement joins TRBV24-1 to TRBJ1-1; possible D gene TRBD1, 6 bases. Between the trimmed V and J ends, which lost 6 bases and 9 bases, there was a span of 16 bases. This CDR3 is 13 amino acids long. Germline V gene sequence: CDR1 KGHDR, CDR2 SFDVKD. The CDR3 coding sequence is TGTGCCACCAGTCCCCGGGACACCCTCAAAGCTTTCTTT. This gives the protein CATSPRDTLKAFF.

Ten or more counts support this clonotype. This chain joins TRBV5-1 and TRBJ2-5; 12 bases match TRBD2. This CDR3 has 16 residues. Germline loops: CDR1 SGHRS, CDR2 YFSETQ. The V gene end was trimmed by 3 bases and the J gene end by 2 bases; junction bases not matched to a gene: 5. CDR3 protein: CASSSTSGGSQETQYF. DNA for the CDR3: TGCGCCAGCAGCTCAACTAGCGGGGGGAGTCAAGAGACCCAGTACTTC. Variable domain in full (rest from reference TRBV5-1 and TRBJ2-5): KAGVTQTPRYLIKTRGQQVTLSCSPISGHRSVSWYQQTPGQGLQFLFEYFSETQRNKGNFPGRFSGRQFSNSRSEMNVSTLELGDSALYLCASSSTSGGSQETQYFGPGTRLLVL.

This clonotype has only a few counts. The V gene is TRBV6-1, the J gene TRBJ2-7; D is unresolved. Trimming left V 7 bases short and J 0 bases short, with 7 bases between. This CDR3 region has 12 residues. Germline V gene lookup returns CDR1 MNHNS and CDR2 SASEGT. CDR3 protein: CASMEFSYEQYF. For the CDR3, the DNA is TGTGCCAGCATGGAGTTCTCCTACGAGCAGTACTTC.

Ten or more counts support this clonotype. The V call is TRBV28, the J call TRBJ1-2; possible D gene TRBD1, 6 bases. Germline values: CDR1 MDHEN, CDR2 SYDVKM. The CDR3 spans 15 residues. With 4 bases removed from V and 3 bases from J, the gap between germline ends came to 15 bases. CDR3 DNA sequence: TGTGCCAGCAGTTCCGCGGCAGGGGTGGACTATGGCTACACCTTC. It translates to CASSSAAGVDYGYTF.

This CDR3 reads CASRSTGHPLTEAFF. CDR3 sequence (DNA): TGCGCCAGCAGATCTACAGGGCATCCGCTCACTGAAGCTTTCTTT. This rearrangement joins TRBV5-1 to TRBJ1-1, with a weak D call TRBD1 (6 bases). This CDR3 has 15 residues. V lost 5 bases and J 4 bases, leaving 18 bases between the germline ends. In germline, CDR1 is SGHRS, CDR2 YFSETQ.

Ten or more counts support this clonotype. The chain combines TRBV6-2 or TRBV6-3 with TRBJ1-2, with D unclear. V lost 6 bases and J 4 bases, leaving 12 bases between the germline ends. Germline values: CDR1 MNHEY, CDR2 SVGEGT. The CDR3 has 13 residues. The CDR3 is CASSQAGGYGYTF. The CDR3 DNA is TGTGCCAGCAGCCAGGCAGGTGGCTATGGCTACACCTTC.

This clonotype was picked up many times. V and J are TRBV12-3 or TRBV12-4 and TRBJ1-2; 7 bases agree with TRBD1. J lost 6 bases, V lost 2 bases, and 6 bases had no gene match. The CDR3 contains 14 residues. This CDR3 reads CASSLRQGEDGYTF. The CDR3 DNA is TGTGCCAGCAGTTTAAGGCAGGGGGAGGATGGCTACACCTTC.

The chain combines TRBV20-1 with TRBJ1-2; D gene ambiguous. This CDR3 comprises 16 residues. Germline V gene data show CDR1 as DFQATT and CDR2 as SNEGSKA (reference sequence). V was trimmed by 2 bases and J by 0 bases, leaving 16 bases between them. The CDR3 coding sequence is TGCAGTGCTAGAAATATTAAGGGCCTTTCTAACTATGGCTACACCTTC. Protein sequence: CSARNIKGLSNYGYTF.

At least ten counts were recorded for this clonotype. V is TRBV20-1 and J is TRBJ2-7, with 7 positions matching TRBD1. This CDR3 region has 12 residues. Germline V gene data show CDR1 as DFQATT and CDR2 as SNEGSKA (reference sequence). V was clipped by 6 bases and J by 3 bases; unmatched bases: 5. CDR3 sequence reads: CSAPGQSYEQYF. DNA for the CDR3: TGCAGTGCCCCGGGACAGAGCTACGAGCAGTACTTC.

The J gene is TRBJ2-5, the V gene TRBV24-1; a weak D match, TRBD2 (5 bases). Trimming cost V 4 bases and J 1 base, with 15 bases left between them. The germline CDR1 and CDR2 sequences are KGHDR and SFDVKD. CDR3 length: 16 amino acids. CDR3 amino acids: CATSEGRLPLQETQYF. CDR3 DNA: TGTGCCACCAGTGAGGGTCGACTACCCCTCCAAGAGACCCAGTACTTC.

The table lists this clonotype with many counts. V and J are TRBV6-1 and TRBJ1-2; TRBD1 agrees at 8 bases. Germline assignment: CDR1 MNHNS and CDR2 SASEGT. The V gene end was trimmed by 4 bases and the J gene end by 5 bases; junction bases not matched to a gene: 9. There are 15 residues in the CDR3. CDR3 bases: TGTGCCAGCAGTGCACCGGGACAGGCCGTATATGGCTACACCTTC. Encoded protein: CASSAPGQAVYGYTF.

This chain connects TRBV30 to TRBJ1-5; the D is unclear. Trimming took 0 bases from V and 4 from J, leaving 10 bases between them. Germline V gene data show CDR1 as GTSNPN and CDR2 as SVGIG (reference sequence). This CDR3 spans 14 amino acids. In DNA form, the CDR3 reads TGTGCCTGGAGTGTACGGGCGGGAAATCAGCCCCAGCATTTT. Translating gives CAWSVRAGNQPQHF.

This clonotype was seen repeatedly, ten times or more. The rearrangement links TRBV11-2 to TRBJ2-5, with 10 positions matching TRBD1. V was pared by 1 base and J by 3 bases, with 2 bases of the junction left unmatched. Germline assignment: CDR1 SGHAT and CDR2 FQNNGV. The CDR3 loop spans 15 amino acids. As DNA, the CDR3 is TGTGCCAGCAGCTTAGTGACAGGGGGCGAAGAGACCCAGTACTTC. Translated, it gives CASSLVTGGEETQYF.

The chain joins TRBV6-1 to TRBJ1-2; 12 bases line up with TRBD1. V lost 5 bases to trimming and J lost 2 bases; unmatched junction nucleotides: 6. CDR1 is MNHNS, CDR2 SASEGT, per germline. The CDR3 loop spans 16 amino acids. The CDR3 DNA follows: TGTGCCAGCAGTCGCAGTGGGACAGGGGGCAACTATGGCTACACCTTC. Translating gives CASSRSGTGGNYGYTF.

This clonotype occurred many times. The V call is TRBV20-1, the J call TRBJ1-1; no clear D gene. This CDR3 has 13 residues. Trimming removed 3 bases at V and 1 base at J, with 9 bases between. Germline V gives CDR1 DFQATT, CDR2 SNEGSKA (reference sequence). CDR3 DNA: TGCAGTGCTAGCAAGTCAGGGAACACTGAAGCTTTCTTT. Translated: CSASKSGNTEAFF.

This sequence joins TRBV15 and TRBJ2-5; 9 bases line up with TRBD1. Germline assignment: CDR1 LNHNV and CDR2 YYDKDF (reference sequence). V was pared by 0 bases and J by 5 bases, with 4 bases of the junction left unmatched. The CDR3 is made up of 15 amino acids. The CDR3: CATSREGQGVETQYF. CDR3 bases: TGTGCCACCAGCAGAGAGGGACAGGGCGTGGAGACCCAGTACTTC.